Presented here are 11 T cell receptor beta chains from one specimen sequenced in a study of glioma-infiltrating T cells. Amplification of TCR alpha and beta CDR3 regions from RNA used iRepertoire nested multiplex PCR. Via MiXCR, TCRdb re-called the multiplex PCR reads, giving one row per CDR3 protein. The data contain about 410,000 distinct CDR3 sequences, more than 35% of them singletons. Sequenced input: glioma tissue, nonneoplastic brain tissue, or PBMCs (not recorded which). All receptors come from a human donor with low-grade glioma or glioblastoma, undergoing nonglioma brain surgery, or in good health (not recorded which).

This clonotype was detected many times. The chain employs TRBV28 and TRBJ2-7; no clear D gene. The germline V gene encodes CDR1 MDHEN and CDR2 SYDVKM. Trimming stripped 5 bases from V and 6 bases from J, with 20 bases between. The CDR3 spans 15 residues. As DNA, the CDR3 is TGTGCCAGCAGTCTCCCGGATACGCACGGGCGCGAGCAGTACTTC. Its translation: CASSLPDTHGREQYF.

With respect to this clonotype: Given a much more abundant clone one base away, this may be a read error. This chain links TRBV4-2 with TRBJ2-7; 10 bases agree with TRBD1. This CDR3 has 16 residues. The germline gives CDR1 LGHNA, CDR2 YNFKEQ. V was clipped by 5 bases and J by 3 bases; unmatched bases: 10. In DNA form, the CDR3 reads TGTGCCAGCAGCTTAGCCGGGACAGGGGATAACTACGAGCAGTACTTC. It is translated as CASSLAGTGDNYEQYF.

The rearrangement links TRBV7-2 to TRBJ2-1, with D possibly TRBD2 on 6 matching bases. V lost 1 base to trimming and J lost 0 bases, with 10 bases between them. The CDR3 is 16 amino acids. The germline V gene encodes CDR1 SGHTA and CDR2 FQGNSA. CDR3 protein: CASSLGDWNSYNEQFF. The DNA of the CDR3 is TGTGCCAGCAGCTTAGGGGACTGGAACTCCTACAATGAGCAGTTCTTC.

This clonotype turned up a few times. The chain uses TRBV7-9 and TRBJ1-2; possibly TRBD1 for D (6 bases). There are 16 residues in the CDR3. V shed 1 base and J shed 6 bases, with 18 bases lying between them. Germline V gives CDR1 SEHNR, CDR2 FQNEAQ (reference sequence). The chain's CDR3 is CASSLELWDTIHGYTF. The CDR3 DNA sequence: TGTGCCAGCAGCTTAGAGCTTTGGGACACAATTCATGGCTACACCTTC.

This clonotype occurred a few times. The chain combines TRBV20-1 with TRBJ2-5; D is perhaps TRBD2 (6 bases). This CDR3 spans 13 amino acids. Trimming removed 3 bases at V and 4 bases at J, with 12 bases between. Germline CDR1 reads DFQATT; CDR2 reads SNEGSKA (reference sequence). CDR3 amino acids: CSASGTGGETQYF. Here the CDR3 DNA reads TGCAGTGCTAGCGGGACCGGGGGAGAGACCCAGTACTTC.

Comment on this clonotype: This clone may be a read error of a much larger clone one base away. The conserved phenylalanine or tryptophan normally closing the CDR3 is absent here, so this likely arose from a read error. The gene calls are TRBV27 and TRBJ2-7; D possibly corresponds to TRBD1 (6 bases). This CDR3 comprises 13 residues. The germline V gene has CDR1 MNHEY and CDR2 SMNVEV (reference sequence). V lost 7 bases to trimming and J lost 0 bases, with 10 bases between them. The CDR3 DNA sequence: TGTGCCAGCAAGGGGACATACTCCTACGAGCAGTACCTC. Translated: CASKGTYSYEQYL.

This clonotype was found a few times. CDR3 sequence: CASIPGGRWTEAFF. For the CDR3, the DNA is TGTGCCAGTATACCCGGGGGCCGGTGGACTGAAGCTTTCTTT. The gene calls are TRBV19 and TRBJ1-1, with TRBD1 as a possible D gene (6 bases). V dropped 7 bases and J dropped 5 bases, with 17 bases sitting between them. This CDR3 comprises 14 residues. Germline loops: CDR1 LNHDA, CDR2 SQIVND (reference sequence).

In its sample, this clonotype was seen many times. The chain uses TRBV27 and TRBJ2-7; 8 positions agree with TRBD2. V lost 7 bases to trimming and J lost 6 bases; unmatched junction nucleotides: 17. CDR1 and CDR2 (germline): MNHEY, SMNVEV (reference sequence). The CDR3 sequence is 16 residues long. The CDR3 sequence: CASNYLGFGGVAEQYF. DNA for the CDR3: TGTGCCAGCAACTATTTGGGGTTCGGGGGGGTAGCCGAGCAGTACTTC.

The chain links TRBV9 to TRBJ2-3; D may be TRBD2 (5 bases). The CDR3 has 15 residues. Trimming pared 4 bases from V and 4 bases from J, leaving 16 bases between. The germline V gene has CDR1 SGDLS and CDR2 YYNGEE. CDR3 nucleotides: TGTGCCAGCAGCACCGGCCGGACTGTGGCAGATACGCAGTATTTT. It translates to CASSTGRTVADTQYF.

V is TRBV7-9 and J is TRBJ1-4, with D possibly TRBD1 on 5 matching bases. CDR3 length: 17 amino acids. V dropped 2 bases and J dropped 3 bases, with 16 bases sitting between them. Germline-derived CDR1 and CDR2 are SEHNR and FQNEAQ (reference sequence). The CDR3 loop reads CASSLPVLGVANEKLFF. CDR3 DNA: TGTGCCAGCAGCTTACCCGTGTTGGGGGTCGCTAATGAAAAACTGTTTTTT.

V gene TRBV11-2 combines with J gene TRBJ2-3; tentatively, D is TRBD2 (5 bases). Between the trimmed V and J ends, which lost 8 bases and 1 base, there was a span of 16 bases. From germline, CDR1 is SGHAT and CDR2 FQNNGV. The CDR3 spans 15 residues. The CDR3 loop reads CASGRRRFGTDTQYF. The DNA for the CDR3 is TGTGCCAGCGGCCGCAGGAGGTTCGGCACAGATACGCAGTATTTT.